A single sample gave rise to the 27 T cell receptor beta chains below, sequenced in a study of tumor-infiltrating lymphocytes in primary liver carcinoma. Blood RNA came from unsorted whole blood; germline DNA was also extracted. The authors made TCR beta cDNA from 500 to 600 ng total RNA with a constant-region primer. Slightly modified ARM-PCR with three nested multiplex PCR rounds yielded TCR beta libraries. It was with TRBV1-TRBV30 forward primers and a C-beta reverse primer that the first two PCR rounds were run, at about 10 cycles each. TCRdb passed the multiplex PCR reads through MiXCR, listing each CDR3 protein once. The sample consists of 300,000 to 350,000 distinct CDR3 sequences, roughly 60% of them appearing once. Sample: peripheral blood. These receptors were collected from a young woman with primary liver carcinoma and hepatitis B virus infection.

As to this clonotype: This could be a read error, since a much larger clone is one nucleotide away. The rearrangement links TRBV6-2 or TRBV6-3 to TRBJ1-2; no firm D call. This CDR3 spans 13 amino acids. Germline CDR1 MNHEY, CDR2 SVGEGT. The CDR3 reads CDSSRAAYYGYTF. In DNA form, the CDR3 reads TGTGACAGCAGTAGAGCAGCATACTATGGCTACACCTTC.

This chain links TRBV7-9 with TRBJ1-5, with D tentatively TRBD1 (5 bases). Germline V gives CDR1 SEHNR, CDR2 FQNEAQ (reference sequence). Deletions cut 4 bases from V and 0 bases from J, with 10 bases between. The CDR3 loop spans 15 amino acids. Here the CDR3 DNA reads TGTGCCAGCAGCTCCGCAGGGAGTAGCAATCAGCCCCAGCATTTT. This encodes CASSSAGSSNQPQHF.

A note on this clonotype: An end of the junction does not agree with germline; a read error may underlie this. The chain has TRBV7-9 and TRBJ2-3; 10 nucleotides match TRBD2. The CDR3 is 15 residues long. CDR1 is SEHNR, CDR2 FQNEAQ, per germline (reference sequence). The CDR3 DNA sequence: TGTGCCACCAGCTTAGCGTCTAGCGGGAGCGATACGCAGTATTTT. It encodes CATSLASSGSDTQYF.

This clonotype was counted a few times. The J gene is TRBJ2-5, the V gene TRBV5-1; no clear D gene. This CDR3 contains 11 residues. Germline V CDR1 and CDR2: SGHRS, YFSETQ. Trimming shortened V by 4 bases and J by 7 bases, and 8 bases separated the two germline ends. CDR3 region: CASSDLGTQYF. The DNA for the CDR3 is TGCGCCAGCAGCGATTTGGGGACCCAGTACTTC.

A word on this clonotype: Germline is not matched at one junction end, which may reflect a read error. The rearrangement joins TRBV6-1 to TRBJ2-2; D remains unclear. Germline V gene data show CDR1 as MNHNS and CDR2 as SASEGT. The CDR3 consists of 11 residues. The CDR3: CASSAIEELSF. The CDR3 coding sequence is TGTGCCAGCAGTGCCATCGAGGAGCTGTCTTTT.

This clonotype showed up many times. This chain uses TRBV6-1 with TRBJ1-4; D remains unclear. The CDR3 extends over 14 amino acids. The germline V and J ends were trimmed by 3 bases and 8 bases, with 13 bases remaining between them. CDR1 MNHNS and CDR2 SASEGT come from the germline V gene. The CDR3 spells CASSDLQVWEKLFF. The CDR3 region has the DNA TGTGCCAGCAGTGATCTGCAAGTTTGGGAAAAACTGTTTTTT.

In DNA form, the CDR3 reads TGTGCCAGCACCAGCAGCAGGAGGGAGCTGTTTTTT. Amino acid sequence: CASTSSRRELFF. This chain uses TRBV28 with TRBJ2-2; D is unclear. The CDR3 runs to 12 residues. CDR1 is MDHEN, CDR2 SYDVKM, per germline. V was trimmed by 7 bases and J by 9 bases, leaving 12 bases between them.

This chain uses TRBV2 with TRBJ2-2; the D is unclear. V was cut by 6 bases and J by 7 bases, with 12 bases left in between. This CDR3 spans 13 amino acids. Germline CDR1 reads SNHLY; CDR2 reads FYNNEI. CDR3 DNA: TGTGCCAGCAGACCAAACAGTATCGGGGAGCTGTTTTTT. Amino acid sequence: CASRPNSIGELFF. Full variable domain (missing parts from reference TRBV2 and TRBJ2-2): EPEVTQTPSHQVTQMGQEVILRCVPISNHLYFYWYRQILGQKVEFLVSFYNNEISEKSEIFDDQFSVERPDGSNFTLKIRSTKLEDSAMYFCASRPNSIGELFFGEGSRLTVL.

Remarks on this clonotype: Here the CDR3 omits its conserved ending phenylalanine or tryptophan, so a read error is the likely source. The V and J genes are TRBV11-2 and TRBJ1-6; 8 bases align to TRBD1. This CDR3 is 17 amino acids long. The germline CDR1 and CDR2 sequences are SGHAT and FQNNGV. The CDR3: CTSSLGIGTGYNSPLHY. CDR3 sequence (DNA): TGTACCAGCAGCTTAGGGATCGGGACAGGCTATAACTCACCCCTCCACTAT.

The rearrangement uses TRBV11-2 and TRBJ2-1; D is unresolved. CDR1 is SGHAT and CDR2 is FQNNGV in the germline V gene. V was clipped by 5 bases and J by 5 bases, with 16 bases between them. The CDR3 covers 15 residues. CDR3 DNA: TGTGCCAGCAGCCCCGGACCTAGTGGCCACAATGAGCAGTTCTTC. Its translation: CASSPGPSGHNEQFF.

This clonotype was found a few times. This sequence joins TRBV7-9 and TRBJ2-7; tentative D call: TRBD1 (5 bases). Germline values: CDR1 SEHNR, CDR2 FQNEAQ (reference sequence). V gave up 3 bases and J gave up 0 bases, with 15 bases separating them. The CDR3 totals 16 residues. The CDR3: CASSLGPSRSSYEQYF. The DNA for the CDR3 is TGTGCCAGCAGCTTGGGGCCCAGCAGGAGCTCCTACGAGCAGTACTTC. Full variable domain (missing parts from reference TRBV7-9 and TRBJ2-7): DTGVSQNPRHKITKRGQNVTFRCDPISEHNRLYWYRQTLGQGPEFLTYFQNEAQLEKSRLLSDRFSAERPKGSFSTLEIQRTEQGDSAMYLCASSLGPSRSSYEQYFGPGTRLTVT.

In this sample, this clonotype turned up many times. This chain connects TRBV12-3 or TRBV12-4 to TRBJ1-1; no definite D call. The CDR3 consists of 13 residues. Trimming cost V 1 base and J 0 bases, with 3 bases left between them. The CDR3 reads CASSLDMNTEAFF. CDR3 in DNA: TGTGCCAGCAGTTTAGACATGAACACTGAAGCTTTCTTT.

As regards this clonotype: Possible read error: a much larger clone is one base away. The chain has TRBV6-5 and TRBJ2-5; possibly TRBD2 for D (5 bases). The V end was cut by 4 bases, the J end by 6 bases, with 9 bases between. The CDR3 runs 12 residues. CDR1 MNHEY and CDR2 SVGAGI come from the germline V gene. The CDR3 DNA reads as TGTGCCAGCAGTTCACTCGGGAAGACCCAGTACTTC. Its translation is CASSSLGKTQYF.

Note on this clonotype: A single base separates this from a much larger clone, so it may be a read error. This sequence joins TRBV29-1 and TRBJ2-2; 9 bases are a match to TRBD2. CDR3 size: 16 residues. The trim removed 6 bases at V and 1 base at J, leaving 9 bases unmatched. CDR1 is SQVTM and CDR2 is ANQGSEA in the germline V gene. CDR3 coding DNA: TGCAGCGTGAGAGCGGCACTAGCGGGGAACACCGGGGAGCTGTTTTTT. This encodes CSVRAALAGNTGELFF.

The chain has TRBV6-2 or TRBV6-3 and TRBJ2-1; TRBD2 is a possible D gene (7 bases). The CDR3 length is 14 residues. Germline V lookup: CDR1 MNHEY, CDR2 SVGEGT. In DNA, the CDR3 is TGTTACAGCAGTCGCAGGACGGGGGGCGATGAGCAGTTCTTC. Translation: CYSSRRTGGDEQFF.

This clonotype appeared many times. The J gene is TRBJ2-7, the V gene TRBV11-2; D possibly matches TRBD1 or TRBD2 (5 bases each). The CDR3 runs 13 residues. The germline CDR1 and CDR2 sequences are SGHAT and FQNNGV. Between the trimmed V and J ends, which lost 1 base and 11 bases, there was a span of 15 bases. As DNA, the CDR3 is TGTGCCAGCAGCTTAGGATTCGAGGGGAGCAAGTACTTC. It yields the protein CASSLGFEGSKYF.

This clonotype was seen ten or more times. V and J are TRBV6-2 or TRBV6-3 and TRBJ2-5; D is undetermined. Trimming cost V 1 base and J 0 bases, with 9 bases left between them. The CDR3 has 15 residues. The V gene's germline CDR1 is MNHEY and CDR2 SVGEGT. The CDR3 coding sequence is TGTGCCAGCAGTTACTTATGGAGACACCAAGAGACCCAGTACTTC. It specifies CASSYLWRHQETQYF.

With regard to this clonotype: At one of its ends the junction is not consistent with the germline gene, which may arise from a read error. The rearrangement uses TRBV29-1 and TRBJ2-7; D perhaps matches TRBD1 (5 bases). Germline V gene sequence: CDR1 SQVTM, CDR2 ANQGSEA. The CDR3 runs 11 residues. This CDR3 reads CSVVTAYGQYF. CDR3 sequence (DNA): TGCAGCGTCGTGACAGCCTACGGGCAGTACTTC.

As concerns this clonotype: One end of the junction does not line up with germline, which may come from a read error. The CDR3 bases are TGTGCCAGCAGTGTGACTAGCGGGAGAAATGAGCCGTTCTTC. This sequence encodes CASSVTSGRNEPFF. The chain recombines TRBV6-5 with TRBJ2-1, with TRBD2 matching 12 bases. The CDR3 loop spans 14 amino acids. Germline V CDR1 and CDR2: MNHEY, SVGAGI.

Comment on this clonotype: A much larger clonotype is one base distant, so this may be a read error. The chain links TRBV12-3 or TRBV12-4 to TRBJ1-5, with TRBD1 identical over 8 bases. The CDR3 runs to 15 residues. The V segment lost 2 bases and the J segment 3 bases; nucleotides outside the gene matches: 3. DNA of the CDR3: TGTGCCAGCAGTTTACCGGACAGGGACAATCAGCCCCAGCATTTT. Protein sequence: CASSLPDRDNQPQHF.

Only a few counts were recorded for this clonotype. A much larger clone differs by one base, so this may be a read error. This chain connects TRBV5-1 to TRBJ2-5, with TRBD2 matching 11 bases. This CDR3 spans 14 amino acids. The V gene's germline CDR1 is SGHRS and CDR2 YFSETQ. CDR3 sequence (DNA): TGCACCAGCAGCTCAGGACTAGCGGGCGAGACCCAGTACTTC. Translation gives CTSSSGLAGETQYF.

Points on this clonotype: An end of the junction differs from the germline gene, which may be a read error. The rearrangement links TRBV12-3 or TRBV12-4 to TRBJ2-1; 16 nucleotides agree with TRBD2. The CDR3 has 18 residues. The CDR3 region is CARSFGTSGRDTYNEQFF. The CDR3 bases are TGTGCCAGGAGTTTCGGGACTAGCGGGAGGGATACATACAATGAGCAGTTCTTC.

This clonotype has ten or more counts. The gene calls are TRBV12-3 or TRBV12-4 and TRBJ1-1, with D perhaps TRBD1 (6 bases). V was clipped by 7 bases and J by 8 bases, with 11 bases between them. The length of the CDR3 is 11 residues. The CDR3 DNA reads TGTGCCAGCACCGTAGGGACAGAAGCTTTCTTT. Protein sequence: CASTVGTEAFF.

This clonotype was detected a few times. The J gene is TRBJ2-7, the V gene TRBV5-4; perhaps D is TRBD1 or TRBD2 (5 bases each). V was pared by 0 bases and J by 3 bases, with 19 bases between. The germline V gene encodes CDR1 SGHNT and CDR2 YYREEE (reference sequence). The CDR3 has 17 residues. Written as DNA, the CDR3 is TGTGCCAGCAGCTTGGATGGGGGACGAACTTCAATCTACGAGCAGTACTTC. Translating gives CASSLDGGRTSIYEQYF.

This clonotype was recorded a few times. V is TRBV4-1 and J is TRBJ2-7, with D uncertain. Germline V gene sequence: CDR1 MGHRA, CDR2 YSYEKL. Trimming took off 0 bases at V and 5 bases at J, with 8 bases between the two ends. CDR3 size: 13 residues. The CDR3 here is CASSQESWNEQYF. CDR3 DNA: TGCGCCAGCAGCCAAGAATCCTGGAACGAGCAGTACTTC.

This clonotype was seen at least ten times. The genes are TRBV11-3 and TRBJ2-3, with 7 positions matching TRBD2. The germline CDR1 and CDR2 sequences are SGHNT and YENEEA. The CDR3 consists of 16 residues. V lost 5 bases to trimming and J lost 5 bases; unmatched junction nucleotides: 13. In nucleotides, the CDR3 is TGTGCCAGCAGCCCTTTTAGCGGGCCTTCCGGAGATACGCAGTATTTT. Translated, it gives CASSPFSGPSGDTQYF.

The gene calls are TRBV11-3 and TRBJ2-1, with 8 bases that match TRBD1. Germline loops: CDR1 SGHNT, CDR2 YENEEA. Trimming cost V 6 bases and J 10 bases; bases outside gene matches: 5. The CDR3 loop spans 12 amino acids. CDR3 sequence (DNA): TGTGCCAGCAGGGACAGGGAAGAGGAGCAGTTCTTC. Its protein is CASRDREEEQFF.